One and the same sample provided the 26 T cell receptor beta chains below, sequenced in a study of beta chain features in type 1 diabetes (dated by TCRdb to between 2018 and 2020). These receptors' targets are unknown. The paper's findings and limits, for the study overall: Type 1 diabetes patients showed a moderate but significant shortening of TCRB CDR3 length in all four CD4+ subsets.

Library preparation used the immunoSEQ multiplex PCR assay. The High Capacity cDNA Reverse Transcription Kit was used to reverse transcribe all of the isolated RNA, meaning that expressed TCRB transcripts were what got sequenced. This is the immuneACCESS table as TCRdb keeps it, with only in-frame sequences that have V and J called. A part of the clones is gone; compared with another copy, unresolved V genes explain less than half, and the rest is unexplained. Here the sample has 200,000 to 300,000 clones; roughly 20% occur a single time. The ten biggest clones cover 0.028% of the sample. The sequencing input was naive CD4+ T cells from blood. What this sample's cell subset or site label stands for: true naive CD4+ T cells. Source of these receptors: a woman aged 40 to 50 with type 1 diabetes.

This clone has only a few counts. The rearrangement links TRBV30 to TRBJ2-1; possible D gene TRBD2, 5 bases. This CDR3 has 15 residues. Per the germline V gene, CDR1 is GTSNPN and CDR2 is SVGIG (reference sequence). Between the trimmed V and J ends, which lost 6 bases and 0 bases, there was a span of 15 bases. The CDR3 DNA reads TGTGCCTGCCACCCCCTAGGGAGCTCCTACAATGAGCAGTTCTTC. It encodes CACHPLGSSYNEQFF.

This clone was seen more than once but under ten times. The V gene is TRBV7-2, the J gene TRBJ1-1, with 8 nucleotides matching TRBD1. The germline V gene has CDR1 SGHTA and CDR2 FQGNSA. The CDR3 has 15 amino acids. J lost 0 bases, V lost 5 bases, and 5 bases had no gene match. Here the CDR3 DNA reads TGTGCCAGCAGCGGGGGACAGGCCATGAACACTGAAGCTTTCTTT. Its protein is CASSGGQAMNTEAFF.

The V call is TRBV6-6, the J call TRBJ1-5; 9 nucleotides match TRBD1. The V and J ends lost 6 bases and 7 bases, in that order; junction bases with no gene match: 4. The CDR3 extends over 13 amino acids. The germline CDR1 and CDR2 sequences are MNHNY and SVGAGI (reference sequence). CDR3: CASRTGGMQPQHF. The CDR3 bases are TGTGCCAGCAGGACAGGGGGTATGCAGCCCCAGCATTTT.

This clone was found once. The chain couples TRBV25-1 to TRBJ2-6; TRBD2 might be the D (5 bases). V lost 5 bases, J lost 1 base, and 9 bases lay in between. Germline values: CDR1 MGHDK, CDR2 SYGVNS. CDR3 size: 15 residues. CDR3 in amino acids: CASSREGSGANVLTF. For the CDR3, the DNA is TGTGCCAGCAGTCGAGAGGGTTCTGGGGCCAACGTCCTGACTTTC.

This clone was detected only a few times. This rearrangement joins TRBV30 to TRBJ2-5; 7 nucleotides line up with TRBD2. V was clipped by 4 bases and J by 4 bases; unmatched bases: 3. The CDR3 covers 12 residues. Germline-derived CDR1 and CDR2 are GTSNPN and SVGIG (reference sequence). CDR3 protein: CAWMGGLETQYF. As DNA, the CDR3 is TGTGCCTGGATGGGAGGGCTAGAGACCCAGTACTTC.

This clone appeared a few times. The chain recombines TRBV7-2 with TRBJ1-2, with D tentatively TRBD1 (5 bases). Germline V gene sequence: CDR1 SGHTA, CDR2 FQGNSA. The germline V and J ends were trimmed by 5 bases and 8 bases, with 15 bases remaining between them. This CDR3 comprises 13 residues. CDR3 bases: TGTGCCAGCAGCGCGGTAGGGGTAGGAGGCTACACCTTC. Translated, it gives CASSAVGVGGYTF. Filled out from reference TRBV7-2 and TRBJ1-2, the complete variable domain reads GAGVSQSPSNKVTEKGKDVELRCDPISGHTALYWYRQSLGQGLEFLIYFQGNSAPDKSGLPSDRFSAERTGGSVSTLTIQRTQQEDSAVYLCASSAVGVGGYTFGSGTRLTVV.

The V gene is TRBV29-1, the J gene TRBJ1-3; D remains ambiguous. Germline loops: CDR1 SQVTM, CDR2 ANQGSEA. The CDR3 has 12 residues. Trimming took 7 bases from V and 0 from J, leaving 7 bases between them. The CDR3 reads CSGATSGNTIYF. The CDR3 DNA is TGCAGCGGAGCTACCTCTGGAAACACCATATATTTT.

The V call is TRBV5-1, the J call TRBJ1-1, with 7 bases fitting TRBD1. The CDR3 is made up of 16 amino acids. Unmatched junction bases numbered 6, after V lost 1 base and J lost 0 bases. Germline values: CDR1 SGHRS, CDR2 YFSETQ. DNA for the CDR3: TGCGCCAGCAGCTTGATGGCCGGGACAGTGAACACTGAAGCTTTCTTT. Its protein product is CASSLMAGTVNTEAFF.

The chain employs TRBV7-9 and TRBJ1-2, with 9 positions matching TRBD1. This CDR3 region has 15 residues. J gave up 7 bases and V 4 bases, and 10 bases lay outside the gene matches. CDR1 and CDR2 (germline): SEHNR, FQNEAQ (reference sequence). CDR3 bases: TGTGCCAGCAGCTCCTCCGGGACAGGGAGGTTTGGCTACACCTTC. This gives the protein CASSSSGTGRFGYTF.

This clone was seen only a few times. The chain combines TRBV15 with TRBJ2-3, with 11 nucleotides matching TRBD2. The trim removed 0 bases at V and 14 bases at J, leaving 10 bases unmatched. Germline V lookup: CDR1 LNHNV, CDR2 YYDKDF (reference sequence). This CDR3 contains 15 residues. CDR3 region: CATSREFSSGGLVYF. In DNA form, the CDR3 reads TGTGCCACCAGCAGAGAATTTTCTAGCGGGGGGCTAGTGTATTTT.

The J gene is TRBJ2-5, the V gene TRBV20-1; 8 bases fit TRBD2. This CDR3 region has 11 residues. Germline-derived CDR1 and CDR2 are DFQATT and SNEGSKA (reference sequence). DNA for the CDR3: TGCAGCCTCCTAGCGGGTGAGACCCAGTACTTC. Protein: CSLLAGETQYF.

This chain connects TRBV10-3 to TRBJ2-1, with 11 bases lining up with TRBD2. J was trimmed by 5 bases and V by 4 bases; bases with no gene match: 7. Germline assignment: CDR1 ENHRY and CDR2 SYGVKD. This CDR3 spans 16 amino acids. The CDR3 loop is CAISVPVAGGDNEQFF. CDR3 in DNA: TGTGCCATCAGTGTACCTGTAGCGGGAGGGGACAATGAGCAGTTCTTC.

The chain has TRBV7-2 and TRBJ1-1, with TRBD1 matching 7 bases. Germline values: CDR1 SGHTA, CDR2 FQGNSA. The V gene end was trimmed by 5 bases and the J gene end by 7 bases; junction bases not matched to a gene: 7. The CDR3 consists of 13 residues. CDR3 bases: TGTGCCAGCAGCAAGGCCCGACAGGGTGAAGCTTTCTTT. Protein product: CASSKARQGEAFF.

This clone was found a few times. The chain employs TRBV6-5 and TRBJ1-3, with D possibly TRBD1 on 5 matching bases. The CDR3 runs to 14 residues. V was shortened by 2 bases and J by 2 bases, with 7 bases between the two germline ends. Germline loops: CDR1 MNHEY, CDR2 SVGAGI. CDR3 protein: CASSYQGTGNTIYF. The CDR3 DNA is TGTGCCAGCAGTTACCAGGGTACTGGAAACACCATATATTTT.

This clone was found a few times. The V and J genes are TRBV5-4 and TRBJ1-1; D is uncertain. Germline loops: CDR1 SGHNT, CDR2 YYREEE (reference sequence). With 5 bases removed from V and 1 base from J, the gap between germline ends came to 9 bases. The CDR3 covers 13 residues. The CDR3 region is CASRPDWNTEAFF. In DNA form, the CDR3 reads TGTGCCAGCAGGCCGGACTGGAACACTGAAGCTTTCTTT.

This clone was counted between two and nine times. The chain combines TRBV29-1 with TRBJ2-3; 7 bases align to TRBD1. V was clipped by 7 bases and J by 0 bases; unmatched bases: 10. This CDR3 has 15 amino acids. Germline lookup yields CDR1 SQVTM and CDR2 ANQGSEA. CDR3 sequence: CSARDRDLSTDTQYF. For the CDR3, the DNA is TGCAGCGCACGCGACAGGGACCTTAGCACAGATACGCAGTATTTT.

V is TRBV5-1 and J is TRBJ2-1, with 9 bases matching TRBD2. V lost 2 bases and J lost 0; bases outside the gene matches: 3. The germline CDR1 and CDR2 sequences are SGHRS and YFSETQ. CDR3 length: 16 residues. CDR3 residues: CASSLQRGVSYNEQFF. The CDR3 coding sequence is TGCGCCAGCAGCTTACAGCGGGGGGTCTCCTACAATGAGCAGTTCTTC.

V is TRBV2 and J is TRBJ2-1; 7 bases map to TRBD2. V trimming: 8 bases; J trimming: 10 bases; junction bases outside the gene matches: 17. The CDR3 has 15 residues. Germline CDR1 and CDR2: SNHLY and FYNNEI. As DNA, the CDR3 is TGTGCCAGCCTTACCCCTTGGCGCGGGAGTTCAGAGCAGTTCTTC. This gives the protein CASLTPWRGSSEQFF.

V gene TRBV28 combines with J gene TRBJ2-7; no reliable D call. Germline V gene lookup returns CDR1 MDHEN and CDR2 SYDVKM. This CDR3 is 16 amino acids long. The V end was cut by 2 bases, the J end by 2 bases, with 16 bases between. CDR3 protein: CASSLDPLDSTYEQYF. CDR3 in DNA: TGTGCCAGCAGTTTAGACCCCCTTGACTCCACCTACGAGCAGTACTTC.

J is TRBJ1-2 and V is TRBV28; 8 bases line up with TRBD1. The V segment lost 7 bases and the J segment 8 bases; nucleotides outside the gene matches: 12. The germline CDR1 and CDR2 sequences are MDHEN and SYDVKM. CDR3 length: 14 amino acids. CDR3 sequence (DNA): TGTGCCAGCACCTCCGGACAGGGAAATATCGGCTACACCTTC. The encoded protein is CASTSGQGNIGYTF.

V and J are TRBV7-2 and TRBJ1-4; 11 bases align to TRBD1. The CDR3 extends over 14 amino acids. Germline trimming cut 4 bases from V and 8 bases from J; bases unmatched to any gene: 3. Germline V gene lookup returns CDR1 SGHTA and CDR2 FQGNSA. Here the CDR3 reads CASSSDRGLEKLFF. As DNA, the CDR3 is TGTGCCAGCAGCTCGGACAGGGGGCTCGAAAAACTGTTTTTT.

The chain couples TRBV5-1 to TRBJ2-1; 8 nucleotides match TRBD1. From germline, CDR1 is SGHRS and CDR2 YFSETQ. The CDR3 is made up of 15 amino acids. V lost 0 bases to trimming and J lost 7 bases; unmatched junction nucleotides: 6. The CDR3 DNA sequence: TGCGCCAGCAGCTTGGATCAGGGGGCTTGGAATGAGCAGTTCTTC. It translates to CASSLDQGAWNEQFF.

This clone was seen only a few times. The chain joins TRBV6-6 to TRBJ2-7; 9 nucleotides agree with TRBD1. The CDR3 has 15 amino acids. The V segment lost 6 bases and the J segment 3 bases; nucleotides outside the gene matches: 9. Germline CDR1 MNHNY, CDR2 SVGAGI (reference sequence). As DNA, the CDR3 is TGTGCCAGCAGATCAAGCGGGACAGGGAACTACGAGCAGTACTTC. Translating it yields CASRSSGTGNYEQYF.

The V and J genes are TRBV18 and TRBJ2-1; D possibly corresponds to TRBD2 (5 bases). The CDR3 consists of 15 residues. Germline-derived CDR1 and CDR2 are KGHSH and LQKENI. V gave up 3 bases and J gave up 7 bases, with 16 bases separating them. This chain's CDR3 is CASSPLGREGNEQFF. The CDR3 bases are TGTGCCAGCTCACCCCTGGGCCGCGAGGGAAATGAGCAGTTCTTC.

V usage is TRBV19 and J usage is TRBJ2-1; 8 positions agree with TRBD2. V gave up 7 bases and J gave up 2 bases; unmatched junction bases: 7. Germline V lookup: CDR1 LNHDA, CDR2 SQIVND (reference sequence). The CDR3 length is 15 residues. The CDR3 here is CASTSERGTYNEQFF. The CDR3 bases are TGTGCCAGTACGTCTGAGCGGGGGACCTACAATGAGCAGTTCTTC.

This clone was counted between two and nine times. The chain combines TRBV28 with TRBJ1-1, with D hard to call. The CDR3 has 13 residues. V was cut by 6 bases and J by 1 base, with 9 bases left in between. Germline V gene sequence: CDR1 MDHEN, CDR2 SYDVKM. The CDR3 spells CASSPSQNTEAFF. CDR3 nucleotide sequence: TGTGCCAGCAGCCCCTCACAGAACACTGAAGCTTTCTTT.